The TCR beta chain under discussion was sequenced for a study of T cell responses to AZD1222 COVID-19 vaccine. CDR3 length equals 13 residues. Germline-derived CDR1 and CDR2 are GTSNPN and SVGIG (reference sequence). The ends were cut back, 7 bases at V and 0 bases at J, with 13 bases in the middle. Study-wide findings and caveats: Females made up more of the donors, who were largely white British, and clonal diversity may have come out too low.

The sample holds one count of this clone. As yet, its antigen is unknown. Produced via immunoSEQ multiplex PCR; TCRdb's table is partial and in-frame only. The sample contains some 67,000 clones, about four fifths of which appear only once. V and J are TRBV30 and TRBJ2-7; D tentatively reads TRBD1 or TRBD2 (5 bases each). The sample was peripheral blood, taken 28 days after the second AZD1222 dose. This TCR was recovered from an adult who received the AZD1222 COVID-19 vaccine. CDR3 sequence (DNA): TGTGCCTTCTGGGACCACTACTCCTACGAGCAGTACTTC. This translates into CAFWDHYSYEQYF.